This T cell receptor (beta chain) was recovered during a study of follicular helper T cells after annual influenza vaccination. Germline CDR1 and CDR2: MDHEN and SYDVKM. The CDR3 length is 16 residues. With 2 bases clipped from V and 4 bases from J, the junction kept 8 bases outside the gene matches. Clones were read by immunoSEQ multiplex PCR, and TCRdb kept only the in-frame ones, dropping some. The profile shows about 800 clones, roughly four fifths of them singletons. Concerning this clone: Its antigen remains unidentified.

The time point was: 2015-2016 season, 7 days after influenza vaccination. Per time point, 40-100 mL of blood was sampled. ICOS+CD38+ and ICOS-CD38- fractions were sorted from non-naive CD4+CXCR5+PD-1+ cells. Study-level results: Change in circulating plasmablasts correlated with ICOS+CD38+ cTfh clonality change.

Here the sequenced sample was CXCR5+ CD38+ circulating T follicular helper cells from blood, taken 7 days after influenza vaccination. Subset in this sample: circulating Tfh, non-naive CD4+CXCR5+PD-1+ (ICOS+CD38+ or ICOS-CD38-). The chain is built from TRBV28 and TRBJ1-2, with 9 bases aligning to TRBD1. The sequence was collected from an adult who received the influenza vaccine. CDR3: CASSLGGGQGLYGYTF. CDR3 sequence (DNA): TGTGCCAGCAGTTTAGGTGGGGGACAGGGACTCTATGGCTACACCTTC.